The 30 T cell receptor beta chains below come from one sample, sequenced in a study of cytomegalovirus exposure and HLA in healthy donors. The primer mix had 60 Vbeta and 13 Jbeta primers. The data were produced by immunoSEQ multiplex PCR, yet TCRdb's version contains in-frame clones alone and is incomplete. The sample yields 110,000 to 150,000 clones, over 75% seen once. The material sequenced was PBMCs. These receptors came from a female donor in good health and CMV-seronegative.

This clone appeared a few times. CDR3 coding DNA: TGTGCCAGCAGTGTCCAGGGACAAACTTACAACTCTGGGGCCAACGTCCTGACTTTC. Translation gives CASSVQGQTYNSGANVLTF. The chain combines TRBV28 with TRBJ2-6; TRBD1 might be the D (6 bases). This CDR3 contains 19 residues. The germline V and J ends were trimmed by 5 bases and 0 bases, with 20 bases remaining between them. Germline V gene sequence: CDR1 MDHEN, CDR2 SYDVKM. Supplemented by reference TRBV28 and TRBJ2-6, the full variable domain reads DVKVTQSSRYLVKRTGEKVFLECVQDMDHENMFWYRQDPGLGLRLIYFSYDVKMKEKGDIPEGYSVSREKKERFSLILESASTNQTSMYLCASSVQGQTYNSGANVLTFGAGSRLTVL.

V gene TRBV7-8 combines with J gene TRBJ1-4; 10 bases map to TRBD1. The CDR3 contains 15 residues. Germline V gene sequence: CDR1 SGHVS, CDR2 FQNEAQ. V was clipped by 6 bases and J by 9 bases; unmatched bases: 10. DNA for the CDR3: TGTGCCAGCAGAGGTCCGGGACAGGGGATGAAAAAACTGTTTTTT. Residues: CASRGPGQGMKKLFF.

The chain has TRBV27 and TRBJ2-5; D is possibly TRBD2 (6 bases). V lost 2 bases, J lost 0 bases, and 10 bases lay in between. The CDR3 covers 15 residues. In germline, CDR1 is MNHEY, CDR2 SMNVEV (reference sequence). CDR3 nucleotides: TGTGCCAGCAGTTTACGGGGGAGCCACCAAGAGACCCAGTACTTC. This sequence encodes CASSLRGSHQETQYF.

The gene calls are TRBV2 and TRBJ1-1; D is undetermined. The CDR3 runs to 12 residues. Trimming took off 6 bases at V and 1 base at J, with 6 bases between the two ends. The germline V gene has CDR1 SNHLY and CDR2 FYNNEI. CDR3 nucleotides: TGTGCCAGCAGGGCTGGGAACACTGAAGCTTTCTTT. As protein: CASRAGNTEAFF.

Remarks on this clone: One junction end disagrees with the germline gene, perhaps due to a read error. The chain uses TRBV27 and TRBJ1-1, with a tentative D call TRBD1 (6 bases). Germline loops: CDR1 MNHEY, CDR2 SMNVEV (reference sequence). The CDR3 length is 13 residues. CDR3 region: CTSSDRLNTEAFF. DNA for the CDR3: TGTACCAGCAGTGACAGGTTGAACACTGAAGCTTTCTTT.

This sequence joins TRBV4-1 and TRBJ1-4, with D possibly matching TRBD1 (5 bases). The V and J ends lost 0 bases and 16 bases respectively, with 21 bases between them. Germline V lookup: CDR1 MGHRA, CDR2 YSYEKL. This CDR3 contains 15 residues. The CDR3 DNA reads as TGCGCCAGCAGCCAAGATATACAGGAAAAAAGGTTTGAGTTTTTT. It translates to CASSQDIQEKRFEFF.

The chain has TRBV29-1 and TRBJ2-7; TRBD2 agrees at 7 bases. The CDR3 spans 14 residues. The V and J ends lost 7 bases and 2 bases, in that order; junction bases with no gene match: 11. The germline V gene encodes CDR1 SQVTM and CDR2 ANQGSEA. CDR3 DNA: TGCAGCGCCATTTCCGGGGGACTAACCTACGAGCAGTACGTC. Protein sequence: CSAISGGLTYEQYV.

V is TRBV10-1 and J is TRBJ2-5; the match to TRBD1 covers 8 bases. The CDR3 is 17 amino acids. V shed 4 bases, J shed 1 base, and the junction held 11 bases outside the gene matches. Germline V gene data show CDR1 as WNHNN and CDR2 as SYGVQD (reference sequence). DNA of the CDR3: TGCGCCAGCAGTGTCGGGACAGGCCGTATCTTCCAAGAGACCCAGTACTTC. Amino acids: CASSVGTGRIFQETQYF.

The gene calls are TRBV7-9 and TRBJ1-1; 10 bases map to TRBD1. Losses at the gene ends were 4 bases for V and 2 bases for J; bases not matched to a gene: 1. Germline lookup yields CDR1 SEHNR and CDR2 FQNEAQ (reference sequence). The CDR3 covers 14 residues. The DNA for the CDR3 is TGTGCCAGCAGCTCGACAGGGGGCAACACTGAAGCTTTCTTT. Translating gives CASSSTGGNTEAFF.

The J gene is TRBJ1-5, the V gene TRBV6-6; no clear D gene. Germline-derived CDR1 and CDR2 are MNHNY and SVGAGI (reference sequence). The CDR3 is 16 amino acids. V was trimmed by 4 bases and J by 3 bases, leaving 16 bases between them. CDR3 sequence: CASSSSDWSDNQPQHF. CDR3 DNA: TGTGCCAGCAGTTCGTCGGATTGGAGCGACAATCAGCCCCAGCATTTT.

V is TRBV28 and J is TRBJ1-1; D is uncertain. The CDR3 extends over 16 amino acids. The germline CDR1 and CDR2 sequences are MDHEN and SYDVKM. V lost 6 bases and J lost 0, with 17 bases in between. The CDR3 sequence is CASSLGRRTMNTEAFF. CDR3 bases: TGTGCCAGCAGCCTGGGCAGGAGGACCATGAACACTGAAGCTTTCTTT.

This sequence joins TRBV4-1 and TRBJ1-5; unclear D gene. CDR1 is MGHRA and CDR2 is YSYEKL in the germline V gene. V was cut by 0 bases and J by 7 bases, with 7 bases left in between. There are 13 residues in the CDR3. This CDR3 is CASSQEWPQPQHF. The CDR3 bases are TGCGCCAGCAGCCAAGAGTGGCCCCAGCCCCAGCATTTT.

This chain connects TRBV19 to TRBJ1-1; D is unclear. The CDR3 is made up of 14 amino acids. From germline, CDR1 is LNHDA and CDR2 SQIVND (reference sequence). With 1 base removed from V and 3 bases from J, the gap between germline ends came to 9 bases. CDR3 DNA: TGTGCCAGTAGTATAGCAGCGTCGCACACTGAAGCTTTCTTT. This translates into CASSIAASHTEAFF.

V gene TRBV6-5 combines with J gene TRBJ1-5; D is uncertain. Germline lookup yields CDR1 MNHEY and CDR2 SVGAGI. This CDR3 is built from 13 residues. Between the trimmed V and J ends, which lost 3 bases and 4 bases, there was a span of 7 bases. As DNA, the CDR3 is TGTGCCAGCAGTTATGTAGTTAATCAGCCCCAGCATTTT. Translating it yields CASSYVVNQPQHF.

This clone came up a few times. The chain recombines TRBV10-3 with TRBJ2-7, with 11 positions matching TRBD1. Germline V gives CDR1 ENHRY, CDR2 SYGVKD. The length of the CDR3 is 15 residues. J was trimmed by 2 bases and V by 2 bases; bases with no gene match: 2. CDR3: CAISEADRGPYEQYF. CDR3 in DNA: TGTGCCATCAGTGAGGCGGACAGGGGGCCCTACGAGCAGTACTTC.

In this sample, this clone turned up a few times. V is TRBV6-1 and J is TRBJ2-5; 8 positions match TRBD1. This CDR3 has 15 amino acids. V lost 4 bases and J lost 4; bases outside the gene matches: 8. CDR1 is MNHNS and CDR2 is SASEGT in the germline V gene. Here the CDR3 reads CASSVGQGAGETQYF. CDR3 DNA: TGTGCCAGCAGTGTTGGGCAGGGGGCAGGAGAGACCCAGTACTTC.

The chain joins TRBV25-1 to TRBJ2-1, with TRBD1 matching 10 bases. This CDR3 contains 14 residues. The V gene end was trimmed by 3 bases and the J gene end by 7 bases; junction bases not matched to a gene: 3. From germline, CDR1 is MGHDK and CDR2 SYGVNS. The CDR3 DNA is TGTGCCAGCAGTGAGGTGGGACAGGGGAATGAGCAGTTCTTC. Its protein product is CASSEVGQGNEQFF. Filled out from reference TRBV25-1 and TRBJ2-1, the complete variable domain reads EADIYQTPRYLVIGTGKKITLECSQTMGHDKMYWYQQDPGMELHLIHYSYGVNSTEKGDLSSESTVSRIRTEHFPLTLESARPSHTSQYLCASSEVGQGNEQFFGPGTRLTVL.

The rearrangement links TRBV6-1 to TRBJ1-1; D might be TRBD1 (6 bases). The CDR3 consists of 14 residues. CDR1 MNHNS and CDR2 SASEGT come from the germline V gene. Trimming stripped 1 base from V and 5 bases from J, with 11 bases between. For the CDR3, the DNA is TGTGCCAGCAGTGAAGTTAGGGGGGGAACTGAAGCTTTCTTT. Translation gives CASSEVRGGTEAFF.

The chain employs TRBV6-5 and TRBJ2-2; no reliable D call. Trimming took 2 bases from V and 6 from J, leaving 7 bases between them. The CDR3 is made up of 13 amino acids. Germline loops: CDR1 MNHEY, CDR2 SVGAGI. CDR3 in amino acids: CASSYPFSGELFF. The CDR3 DNA reads as TGTGCCAGCAGTTACCCCTTTTCCGGGGAGCTGTTTTTT.

The CDR3 loop is CASSGPLRGEQYF. CDR3 DNA sequence: TGTGCCAGTAGTGGTCCCCTGCGGGGGGAGCAGTACTTC. The chain joins TRBV19 to TRBJ2-7; 7 bases fit TRBD2. Germline V gene lookup returns CDR1 LNHDA and CDR2 SQIVND (reference sequence). The CDR3 length is 13 residues. With 5 bases clipped from V and 7 bases from J, the junction kept 8 bases outside the gene matches.

This clone was seen a few times. The rearrangement uses TRBV6-1 and TRBJ1-5; D is unresolved. The V and J ends lost 6 bases and 5 bases respectively, with 14 bases between them. This CDR3 is built from 14 residues. The germline V gene encodes CDR1 MNHNS and CDR2 SASEGT. As DNA, the CDR3 is TGTGCCAGCAGGATACCGGGAGGATATCAGCCCCAGCATTTT. It specifies CASRIPGGYQPQHF.

V is TRBV27 and J is TRBJ2-1, with 10 bases identical to TRBD2. CDR1 is MNHEY, CDR2 SMNVEV, per germline (reference sequence). The CDR3 has 14 residues. After removal of 6 bases from V and 6 bases from J, the junction contained 5 bases not matched to a gene. The CDR3 sequence is CASSGLAAPNEQFF. CDR3 bases: TGTGCCAGCAGCGGACTAGCGGCACCCAATGAGCAGTTCTTC.

The chain is built from TRBV9 and TRBJ1-4; D perhaps matches TRBD1 (6 bases). CDR1 SGDLS and CDR2 YYNGEE come from the germline V gene. Trimming stripped 4 bases from V and 6 bases from J, with 16 bases between. This CDR3 comprises 15 residues. The CDR3, as DNA: TGTGCCAGCAGCCCCGGGACAATTAGAGATGAAAAACTGTTTTTT. As protein: CASSPGTIRDEKLFF. Full variable domain (remainder filled in from reference TRBV9 and TRBJ1-4): DSGVTQTPKHLITATGQRVTLRCSPRSGDLSVYWYQQSLDQGLQFLIQYYNGEERAKGNILERFSAQQFPDLHSELNLSSLELGDSALYFCASSPGTIRDEKLFFGSGTQLSVL.

J is TRBJ1-4 and V is TRBV27; D is uncertain. Trimming removed 4 bases at V and 7 bases at J, with 13 bases between. CDR1 and CDR2 from the germline V gene are MNHEY and SMNVEV (reference sequence). The CDR3 loop spans 14 amino acids. The CDR3 is CASSYQATSEKLFF. As DNA, the CDR3 is TGTGCCAGCAGTTACCAGGCTACGAGTGAAAAACTGTTTTTT.

This chain connects TRBV30 to TRBJ2-2, with 7 nucleotides matching TRBD1. This CDR3 contains 13 residues. V lost 5 bases to trimming and J lost 7 bases; unmatched junction nucleotides: 7. From germline, CDR1 is GTSNPN and CDR2 SVGIG (reference sequence). The CDR3 region is CAWVTGAHGELFF. CDR3 nucleotides: TGTGCCTGGGTTACAGGGGCTCACGGGGAGCTGTTTTTT.

The rearrangement uses TRBV5-1 and TRBJ2-1; TRBD2 matches at 9 bases. CDR3 length: 17 residues. Germline V gene sequence: CDR1 SGHRS, CDR2 YFSETQ. V shed 4 bases and J 5 bases; nucleotides not matched to a gene: 13. Here the CDR3 DNA reads TGCGCCAGCAGCCGACTTAGCGGGAGTGGGATTCACAATGAGCAGTTCTTC. It is translated as CASSRLSGSGIHNEQFF.

This chain joins TRBV27 and TRBJ2-5, with D possibly matching TRBD1 (6 bases). The CDR3 has 11 residues. V dropped 8 bases and J dropped 5 bases, with 9 bases sitting between them. CDR1 is MNHEY, CDR2 SMNVEV, per germline (reference sequence). CDR3 nucleotide sequence: TGTGCCAGCGGGACATTGGAGACCCAGTACTTC. This sequence encodes CASGTLETQYF.

V gene TRBV7-9 combines with J gene TRBJ1-1, with 7 bases matching TRBD1. V lost 11 bases, J lost 0 bases, and 9 bases stayed unmatched. Germline V gene lookup returns CDR1 SEHNR and CDR2 FQNEAQ (reference sequence). The length of the CDR3 is 14 residues. CDR3: CAGLRTGMNTEAFF. CDR3 nucleotides: TGTGCCGGGTTACGGACAGGAATGAACACTGAAGCTTTCTTT.

J is TRBJ1-1 and V is TRBV6-5, with 7 bases aligning to TRBD1. The V gene's germline CDR1 is MNHEY and CDR2 SVGAGI. This CDR3 is 14 amino acids long. V lost 6 bases and J lost 4; bases outside the gene matches: 8. CDR3 coding DNA: TGTGCCAGCAGCCCAGGGGGTTATAGCACTGAAGCTTTCTTT. Translating it yields CASSPGGYSTEAFF.

The chain couples TRBV7-9 to TRBJ2-7; D perhaps matches TRBD2 (6 bases). The CDR3 loop spans 15 amino acids. Germline CDR1 is SEHNR and CDR2 is FQNEAQ (reference sequence). V gave up 5 bases and J gave up 2 bases, with 16 bases separating them. CDR3 bases: TGTGCCAGCAGCCCCCGAGAGACTAGTCCCTACGAGCAGTACTTC. It encodes CASSPRETSPYEQYF. Complete variable domain (other parts from reference TRBV7-9 and TRBJ2-7): DTGVSQNPRHKITKRGQNVTFRCDPISEHNRLYWYRQTLGQGPEFLTYFQNEAQLEKSRLLSDRFSAERPKGSFSTLEIQRTEQGDSAMYLCASSPRETSPYEQYFGPGTRLTVT.